The present T cell receptor beta chain was sequenced within a study of control samples from healthy donors and cancer patients. The CDR3 is 20 residues long. V was trimmed by 2 bases and J by 0 bases, leaving 26 bases between them. CDR1 and CDR2 (germline): MNHNS, SASEGT. Clones were read by immunoSEQ multiplex PCR, and TCRdb kept only the in-frame ones, dropping some. The sample includes 100,000 to 120,000 clones, approximately 87% of them seen just once. What was sequenced was PBMCs. This receptor was taken from a woman aged 55 to 70 with lung cancer. The V and J genes are TRBV6-1 and TRBJ2-7, with D perhaps given as TRBD1 or TRBD2 (5 bases each). CDR3 nucleotide sequence: TGTGCCAGCAGTGAATTCTCAGTATGGCGGGTCGGGGCGTTCTCCTACGAGCAGTACTTC. Encoded protein: CASSEFSVWRVGAFSYEQYF.